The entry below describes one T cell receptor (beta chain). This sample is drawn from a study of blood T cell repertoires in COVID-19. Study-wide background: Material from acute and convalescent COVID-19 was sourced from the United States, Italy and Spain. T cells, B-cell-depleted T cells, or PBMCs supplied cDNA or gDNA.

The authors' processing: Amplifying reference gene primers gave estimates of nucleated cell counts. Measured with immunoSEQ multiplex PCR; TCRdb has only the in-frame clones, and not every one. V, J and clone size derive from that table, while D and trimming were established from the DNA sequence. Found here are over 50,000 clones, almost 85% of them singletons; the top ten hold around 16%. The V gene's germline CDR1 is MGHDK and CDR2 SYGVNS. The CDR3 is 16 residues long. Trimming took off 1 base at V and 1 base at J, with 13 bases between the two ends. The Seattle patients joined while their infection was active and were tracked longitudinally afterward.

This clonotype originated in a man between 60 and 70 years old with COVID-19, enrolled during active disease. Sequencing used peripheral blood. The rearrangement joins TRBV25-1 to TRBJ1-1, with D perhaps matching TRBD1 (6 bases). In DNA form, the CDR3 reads TGTGCCAGCAGTGAATTCAGGGGTCGGCCGAACACTGAAGCTTTCTTT. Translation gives CASSEFRGRPNTEAFF.